Shown below are 3 T cell receptor beta chains from a single sample sequenced in a study of blood T cell repertoires in COVID-19. Generated by immunoSEQ multiplex PCR, the TCRdb table keeps only in-frame clones and is missing some. The table records 80,000 to 95,000 clones, roughly 85% of them present only once. Sequenced input: peripheral blood. Receptors originate from a man older than 75 with acute or convalescent COVID-19.

The rearrangement links TRBV5-1 to TRBJ2-3; 14 bases align to TRBD2. In germline, CDR1 is SGHRS, CDR2 YFSETQ. The CDR3 consists of 17 residues. With 3 bases clipped from V and 1 base from J, the junction kept 4 bases outside the gene matches. The CDR3 coding sequence is TGCGCCAGCAGCTCGGGACTAGCGGGAGATGGCACAGATACGCAGTATTTT. Translated: CASSSGLAGDGTDTQYF.

The chain has TRBV6-5 and TRBJ2-7, with D maybe TRBD2 (6 bases). Trimming removed 0 bases from V and 2 bases from J, with 11 bases in between. This CDR3 comprises 15 residues. From germline, CDR1 is MNHEY and CDR2 SVGAGI. The CDR3, as DNA: TGTGCCAGCAGTTACTCAGCTAGCGCCACCTACGAGCAGTACTTC. Protein: CASSYSASATYEQYF.

The gene calls are TRBV4-1 and TRBJ2-3, with TRBD1 as a possible D gene (6 bases). From germline, CDR1 is MGHRA and CDR2 YSYEKL. This CDR3 spans 15 amino acids. Trimming shortened V by 0 bases and J by 9 bases, and 16 bases separated the two germline ends. The CDR3 DNA follows: TGCGCCAGCAGCCAAGACAGGGGCACAGAGCCCACGCAGTATTTT. It is translated as CASSQDRGTEPTQYF.